This T cell receptor (beta chain) was sequenced during a study of cytomegalovirus exposure and HLA in healthy donors. Study information: Researchers found that roughly 81% of 300 to 450 genotyped donors fell within the Caucasian-associated ancestry cluster. General study results and limits: As a later analysis revealed, most CMV-associated TCR beta chains appeared HLA-restricted. There were about 160 TCR beta chains listed as cytomegalovirus-associated.

Primers for the PCR totalled 60 Vbeta and 13 Jbeta. Sequencing was performed with immunoSEQ multiplex PCR; in TCRdb, only in-frame clones are kept and a portion is missing. This table holds 95,000 to 150,000 clones, over 80% found once. This CDR3 has 14 amino acids. The germline V gene encodes CDR1 GTSNPN and CDR2 SVGIG (reference sequence). V was clipped by 5 bases and J by 2 bases; unmatched bases: 5. A remark on this clone: As yet, its antigen is unknown.

This sequence was found in a man aged 50-59 years in good health and CMV-seronegative. Sequenced material: PBMCs. The chain couples TRBV30 to TRBJ1-2; the match to TRBD1 covers 10 bases. CDR3 region: CAWEADRGNYGYTF. CDR3 coding DNA: TGTGCCTGGGAGGCGGACAGGGGGAACTATGGCTACACCTTC.